One and the same sample provided the 13 T cell receptor beta chains below, sequenced in a study of control samples from healthy donors and cancer patients. Sequenced by immunoSEQ multiplex PCR; TCRdb stores in-frame clones only, minus some. The sample has some 150,000 clones, under 95% seen once. Material for sequencing was blood. These receptor sequences come from a man aged 18 to 29 in good health.

The rearrangement links TRBV12-5 to TRBJ1-2; the D is unclear. V was shortened by 1 base and J by 8 bases, with 8 bases between the two germline ends. CDR3 length equals 12 residues. The germline V gene encodes CDR1 LGHNT and CDR2 FRNRAP. Here the CDR3 reads CASGLDTRGYTF. The CDR3 nucleotides are TGTGCTAGTGGTTTGGACACGCGGGGCTACACCTTC.

The J gene is TRBJ2-1, the V gene TRBV6-2 or TRBV6-3; TRBD2 is a possible D gene (5 bases). V lost 0 bases to trimming and J lost 9 bases, with 12 bases between them. CDR3 length: 14 residues. Germline CDR1 MNHEY, CDR2 SVGEGT. The DNA of the CDR3 is TGTGCCAGCAGTTACTCGACGGGGTGGAGTGAGCAGTTCTTC. Translating it yields CASSYSTGWSEQFF.

CDR3 DNA sequence: TGTGCCAGTAAATCGACAGGAGAAGGTGAAAAACTGTTTTTT. Amino acid sequence: CASKSTGEGEKLFF. The rearrangement uses TRBV19 and TRBJ1-4, with D maybe TRBD1 (6 bases). CDR1 and CDR2 from the germline V gene are LNHDA and SQIVND (reference sequence). V was pared by 7 bases and J by 7 bases, with 16 bases between. This CDR3 has 14 amino acids.

CDR3 in DNA: TGTGCCAGCGGAGACCTCTCTGGAAACACCATATATTTT. Amino acids: CASGDLSGNTIYF. The rearrangement uses TRBV4-2 and TRBJ1-3, with no clear D. In germline, CDR1 is LGHNA, CDR2 YNFKEQ. Trimming left V 8 bases short and J 0 bases short, with 8 bases between. CDR3 size: 13 residues.

CDR3 in DNA: TGTGCCAGCTGGGGACAGGGTCTTGAGACCCAGTACTTC. Encoded protein: CASWGQGLETQYF. The V call is TRBV25-1, the J call TRBJ2-5; 9 bases are a match to TRBD1. The germline V gene encodes CDR1 MGHDK and CDR2 SYGVNS. V lost 8 bases, J lost 5 bases, and 6 bases stayed unmatched. The CDR3 runs 13 residues.

The rearrangement uses TRBV5-4 and TRBJ1-3; 9 nucleotides align to TRBD1. The V gene end was trimmed by 3 bases and the J gene end by 0 bases; junction bases not matched to a gene: 10. The CDR3 loop spans 18 amino acids. Germline V lookup: CDR1 SGHNT, CDR2 YYREEE (reference sequence). The CDR3, as DNA: TGTGCCAGCAGCTCCCTAACAGGGGGCCTTATCTCTGGAAACACCATATATTTT. Protein: CASSSLTGGLISGNTIYF. The full variable domain, in which reference TRBV5-4 and TRBJ1-3 provide the parts outside the CDR3, is ETGVTQSPTHLIKTRGQQVTLRCSSQSGHNTVSWYQQALGQGPQFIFQYYREEENGRGNFPPRFSGLQFPNYSSELNVNALELDDSALYLCASSSLTGGLISGNTIYFGEGSWLTVV.

This clone was seen only once. The chain recombines TRBV7-2 with TRBJ1-2; 8 nucleotides agree with TRBD1. This CDR3 has 16 residues. The V gene end was trimmed by 4 bases and the J gene end by 7 bases; junction bases not matched to a gene: 14. Germline loops: CDR1 SGHTA, CDR2 FQGNSA. The DNA of the CDR3 is TGTGCCAGCAGCTCTGGAATCAGGGGGCCTAAACGTGGCTACACCTTC. This translates into CASSSGIRGPKRGYTF.

The sample holds one count of this clone. The chain carries TRBV11-2 and TRBJ2-5; weak D call: TRBD1 (6 bases). Germline-derived CDR1 and CDR2 are SGHAT and FQNNGV. Trimming pared 5 bases from V and 1 base from J, leaving 11 bases between. The CDR3 is made up of 14 amino acids. The DNA for the CDR3 is TGTGCCAGCAGCCGAGAGGGGGTCCAAGAGACCCAGTACTTC. Encoded protein: CASSREGVQETQYF.

V gene TRBV5-8 combines with J gene TRBJ1-3; 7 nucleotides align to TRBD1. V trimming: 1 base; J trimming: 4 bases; junction bases outside the gene matches: 8. The CDR3 covers 16 residues. CDR1 is SGHTS and CDR2 is YDEGEE in the germline V gene. CDR3: CASSLRRQGSGNTIYF. For the CDR3, the DNA is TGTGCCAGCAGCTTGAGGAGACAGGGTTCGGGAAACACCATATATTTT.

J is TRBJ2-5 and V is TRBV7-2; a weak D match, TRBD1 (6 bases). The CDR3 totals 15 residues. V lost 3 bases and J 5 bases, leaving 16 bases between the germline ends. CDR1 is SGHTA, CDR2 FQGNSA, per germline. The CDR3 coding sequence is TGTGCCAGCAGCTTGGCTGGGGGCGCAGGTGAGACCCAGTACTTC. Protein sequence: CASSLAGGAGETQYF. Looking up the rest from reference TRBV7-2 and TRBJ2-5 gives the full variable domain: GAGVSQSPSNKVTEKGKDVELRCDPISGHTALYWYRQSLGQGLEFLIYFQGNSAPDKSGLPSDRFSAERTGGSVSTLTIQRTQQEDSAVYLCASSLAGGAGETQYFGPGTRLLVL.

This chain links TRBV29-1 with TRBJ2-5; TRBD1 matches at 9 bases. Germline CDR1 SQVTM, CDR2 ANQGSEA. Unmatched junction bases numbered 9, after V lost 5 bases and J lost 5 bases. CDR3 size: 14 residues. CDR3 in DNA: TGCAGCGTTAGTACAGGGGGCGCGTGGGAGACCCAGTACTTC. It translates to CSVSTGGAWETQYF.

The chain is built from TRBV24-1 and TRBJ1-2; 9 bases are shared with TRBD1. The CDR3 has 17 residues. Germline V gene lookup returns CDR1 KGHDR and CDR2 SFDVKD. The junction had 13 bases not matched to a gene; V was cut back by 3 bases and J by 6 bases. CDR3 sequence: CATSDPKVGQGANGYTF. The CDR3, as DNA: TGTGCCACCAGTGATCCCAAGGTGGGACAGGGAGCTAATGGCTACACCTTC.

The CDR3 bases are TGTGCCAGCAGCCAACCGGGACAGGGGGTCGAGCAGTACTTC. As protein: CASSQPGQGVEQYF. The genes are TRBV14 and TRBJ2-7; 11 bases are shared with TRBD1. The CDR3 covers 14 residues. Trimming at V came to 2 bases and at J to 6 bases, leaving 3 bases not matched to a gene. Per the germline V gene, CDR1 is SGHDN and CDR2 is FVKESK. Full variable domain (missing parts from reference TRBV14 and TRBJ2-7): EAGVTQFPSHSVIEKGQTVTLRCDPISGHDNLYWYRRVMGKEIKFLLHFVKESKQDESGMPNNRFLAERTGGTYSTLKVQPAELEDSGVYFCASSQPGQGVEQYFGPGTRLTVT.